This TCR beta chain was sequenced in a study of blood T cell repertoires in COVID-19. Overall study context: COVID-19 samples collected from the United States, Italy and Spain covered acute and convalescent phases. The analysed material was cDNA or gDNA that came from T cells, B-cell-depleted T cells, or PBMCs.

The protocol was immunoSEQ multiplex PCR, while the TCRdb copy is restricted to in-frame clones and leaves out a portion. The data contain roughly 360,000 clones, around 87% of them singletons. Germline assignment: CDR1 MNHEY and CDR2 SVGAGI. V was pared by 7 bases and J by 5 bases, with 17 bases between. The CDR3 runs to 14 residues. This receptor was taken from a man aged 25 to 40 who had recovered from COVID-19. This chain links TRBV6-5 with TRBJ1-1, with a possible D match to TRBD1 (6 bases). Material for sequencing was PBMCs or T cells enriched from blood (not recorded which). Here the CDR3 reads CASILIRGKTEAFF. In nucleotides, the CDR3 is TGTGCCAGCATCCTAATCAGGGGAAAAACTGAAGCTTTCTTT.